The 3 T cell receptor beta chains below all came from one sample that was sequenced in a study of blood T cells in healthy people across ages. Next came a second PCR, run for about 6 to 12 cycles, which used a sample-barcoded 5' primer along with a J-beta primer mix. TCRdb re-derived calls from the 5' RACE reads in MiXCR, one entry per CDR3 protein. The sample has over 1,500,000 distinct CDR3 sequences, around half seen once. Sequencing was performed on blood. The receptors shown here come from a woman in her forties in good health.

CDR3 amino acids: CASSDKGDRYGYTF. CDR3 coding DNA: TGTGCCAGCAGTGATAAGGGGGATCGGTATGGCTACACCTTC. The V call is TRBV2, the J call TRBJ1-2, with a weak D call TRBD1 (6 bases). V was trimmed by 3 bases and J by 5 bases, leaving 13 bases between them. The germline gives CDR1 SNHLY, CDR2 FYNNEI. The length of the CDR3 is 14 residues.

V usage is TRBV24-1 and J usage is TRBJ2-3; 7 bases are a match to TRBD2. The CDR3 length is 15 residues. The trim removed 1 base at V and 2 bases at J, leaving 2 bases unmatched. Per the germline V gene, CDR1 is KGHDR and CDR2 is SFDVKD. CDR3 sequence: CATSDFSGDTDTQYF. In nucleotides, the CDR3 is TGTGCCACCAGTGATTTCAGCGGGGACACAGATACGCAGTATTTT.

The chain joins TRBV6-1 to TRBJ1-5; 7 bases align to TRBD1. Germline V gives CDR1 MNHNS, CDR2 SASEGT. This CDR3 is 16 amino acids long. The ends lost 6 bases at V and 2 bases at J; junction bases unmatched: 10. The CDR3: CASRENRQGRNQPQHF. The DNA for the CDR3 is TGTGCCAGCAGGGAAAACAGACAGGGACGCAATCAGCCCCAGCATTTT.